The 9 T cell receptor beta chains in this list originate from one sample, sequenced in a study of patients and donors after allogeneic stem cell transplantation. TCRdb called the RT-PCR reads again in MiXCR, with one record for every CDR3 protein. The repertoire holds roughly 230,000 distinct CDR3 sequences, with about 14% as singletons. Sequenced material: blood, either unsorted or a sorted T cell fraction (not recorded which). The origin of the receptors is a human donor who was either an allogeneic HSCT recipient or a stem cell or donor lymphocyte infusion donor (not recorded which). It is not recorded whose cells these are; they may come from a transplant donor.

The chain is built from TRBV15 and TRBJ2-1; TRBD2 agrees at 9 bases. CDR3 length: 13 amino acids. The V segment lost 4 bases and the J segment 6 bases; nucleotides outside the gene matches: 1. Germline lookup yields CDR1 LNHNV and CDR2 YYDKDF (reference sequence). The CDR3 protein is CATSKGLANEQFF. CDR3 nucleotide sequence: TGTGCCACCAGCAAGGGACTAGCCAATGAGCAGTTCTTC.

At least ten counts were recorded for this clonotype. The chain recombines TRBV20-1 with TRBJ2-7; 9 bases match TRBD2. Germline V gene data show CDR1 as DFQATT and CDR2 as SNEGSKA (reference sequence). J was trimmed by 7 bases and V by 2 bases; bases with no gene match: 6. The CDR3 length is 13 residues. CDR3 amino acids: CSARPSGIGEQYF. The CDR3 DNA reads TGCAGTGCTAGACCTAGCGGGATCGGGGAGCAGTACTTC.

The chain links TRBV5-1 to TRBJ2-1; D not resolved. Germline CDR1 and CDR2: SGHRS and YFSETQ. This CDR3 comprises 14 residues. Trimming took 3 bases from V and 6 from J, leaving 13 bases between them. The CDR3 sequence: CASSSPGQTNEQFF. The DNA for the CDR3 is TGCGCCAGCAGCTCCCCGGGCCAGACCAATGAGCAGTTCTTC. The full variable domain, rest sourced from reference TRBV5-1 and TRBJ2-1, is KAGVTQTPRYLIKTRGQQVTLSCSPISGHRSVSWYQQTPGQGLQFLFEYFSETQRNKGNFPGRFSGRQFSNSRSEMNVSTLELGDSALYLCASSSPGQTNEQFFGPGTRLTVL.

This clonotype came up many times. CDR3 loop: CSASGGPQETQYF. Here the CDR3 DNA reads TGCAGTGCTAGCGGGGGACCCCAAGAGACCCAGTACTTC. This chain joins TRBV20-1 and TRBJ2-5; weak D call: TRBD2 (6 bases). V was clipped by 3 bases and J by 1 base, with 9 bases between them. Germline loops: CDR1 DFQATT, CDR2 SNEGSKA (reference sequence). This CDR3 spans 13 amino acids.

This clonotype appeared a few times. The V gene is TRBV12-3 or TRBV12-4, the J gene TRBJ2-1, with D tentatively TRBD2 (7 bases). The CDR3 extends over 14 amino acids. V was clipped by 2 bases and J by 7 bases, with 12 bases between them. The CDR3 protein is CASSLRRGANEQFF. The CDR3 coding sequence is TGTGCCAGCAGTTTACGCCGGGGGGCTAATGAGCAGTTCTTC.

There are many counts of this clonotype. The chain recombines TRBV12-3 or TRBV12-4 with TRBJ1-2; a weak D match, TRBD1 (6 bases). V gave up 5 bases and J gave up 0 bases, with 13 bases separating them. The CDR3 is made up of 15 amino acids. The CDR3 bases are TGTGCCAGCAGTCCTCCGGGACACACTAACTATGGCTACACCTTC. This gives the protein CASSPPGHTNYGYTF.

The sample holds a few counts of this clonotype. The chain has TRBV11-2 and TRBJ2-3; D is undetermined. This CDR3 contains 13 residues. Trimming took off 5 bases at V and 4 bases at J, with 10 bases between the two ends. Germline CDR1 is SGHAT and CDR2 is FQNNGV. DNA of the CDR3: TGTGCCAGCAGCGATACGGTACCAGATACGCAGTATTTT. This codes for CASSDTVPDTQYF.

This clonotype was counted a few times. CDR3 in amino acids: CSASGGPNTEAFF. DNA for the CDR3: TGCAGTGCGTCGGGGGGACCTAACACTGAAGCTTTCTTT. The V and J genes are TRBV20-1 and TRBJ1-1; possibly TRBD1 for D (5 bases). Germline V gene lookup returns CDR1 DFQATT and CDR2 SNEGSKA (reference sequence). Trimming removed 6 bases at V and 2 bases at J, with 13 bases between. CDR3 length: 13 amino acids.

The rearrangement joins TRBV10-3 to TRBJ2-1; maybe TRBD1 (6 bases). This CDR3 has 14 residues. V was cut by 4 bases and J by 4 bases, with 11 bases left in between. CDR1 ENHRY and CDR2 SYGVKD come from the germline V gene. The CDR3 protein is CAISGDRSYNEQFF. The CDR3 coding sequence is TGTGCCATCAGTGGCGACAGGAGTTACAATGAGCAGTTCTTC.